One and the same sample provided the 3 T cell receptor beta chains below, sequenced in a study of CD8 T cells in ankylosing spondylitis. Study-wide results and limits: Fewer than ten highly homologous variants made up a TCR beta motif, and this motif appeared characteristic of ankylosing spondylitis blood.

TCRdb re-derived calls from the 5' RACE reads in MiXCR, one entry per CDR3 protein. Of more than 250,000 distinct CDR3 sequences in the sample, roughly 8% are singletons; the top ten hold roughly 14%. Antigens for these TCRs are unknown. The sequenced sample was blood, either unsorted or a sorted T cell fraction (not recorded which). The origin of the receptors is a male donor with ankylosing spondylitis.

This clonotype has more than one count but fewer than ten. The rearrangement links TRBV19 to TRBJ2-5, with 12 nucleotides matching TRBD1. The germline V gene has CDR1 LNHDA and CDR2 SQIVND (reference sequence). V lost 7 bases, J lost 5 bases, and 2 bases stayed unmatched. This CDR3 is 13 amino acids long. CDR3 sequence (DNA): TGTGCCAGTACCGGGACAGGGGGCGAGACCCAGTACTTC. Translating gives CASTGTGGETQYF. Filled out from reference TRBV19 and TRBJ2-5, the complete variable domain reads DGGITQSPKYLFRKEGQNVTLSCEQNLNHDAMYWYRQDPGQGLRLIYYSQIVNDFQKGDIAEGYSVSREKKESFPLTVTSAQKNPTAFYLCASTGTGGETQYFGPGTRLLVL.

Many counts were recorded for this clonotype. This chain uses TRBV5-1 with TRBJ2-5; 9 bases agree with TRBD2. CDR3 length: 15 residues. CDR1 is SGHRS and CDR2 is YFSETQ in the germline V gene. The trim removed 3 bases at V and 4 bases at J, leaving 7 bases unmatched. CDR3 sequence reads: CASSSNSGSGETQYF. The CDR3, as DNA: TGCGCCAGCAGCTCCAATAGCGGGAGCGGAGAGACCCAGTACTTC.

The V call is TRBV3-1, the J call TRBJ2-5, with 8 nucleotides matching TRBD1. The germline gives CDR1 LGHDT, CDR2 YNNKEL (reference sequence). The CDR3 runs 15 residues. V lost 3 bases, J lost 2 bases, and 5 bases stayed unmatched. Here the CDR3 reads CASSHTTGEQETQYF. The CDR3 DNA reads as TGTGCCAGCAGCCACACGACAGGGGAGCAAGAGACCCAGTACTTC.